A selection of T cell receptor beta chains follows, all from one sample in a study of regulatory T cells in long-lasting Graves disease. MiXCR was run by TCRdb on the multiplex PCR reads, yielding one entry per CDR3 protein. The sample holds more than 650,000 distinct CDR3 sequences, 30% seen once. This sample comprised peripheral blood mononuclear cells (PBMCs), obtained when the disease was refractory, from a patient treated with antithyroid drugs. The receptors derive from a female donor with Graves disease. The CDR3 runs from the conserved cysteine through the conserved F or W. Fields, in order: clone size, V gene, J gene, D gene, CDR3 DNA, CDR3 protein. The D gene is left open where the match is weak. Clone size is given for some rows only: seen once, a few or many times, or a class if the clone is expanded.

few	TRBV9	TRBJ2-5	.	TGTGCCAGCAGCGCAGCCGACCACCAAGAGACCCAGTACTTC	CASSAADHQETQYF
.	TRBV7-2	TRBJ1-1	.	TGTGCCAGCAGCCTCGACAGTTCCCCATATGCCCCTGAAGCTTTCTTT	CASSLDSSPYAPEAFF
few	TRBV19	TRBJ1-5	TRBD1	TGTGCCAGTAGTATTCAGGGGGGGAATCAGCCCCAGCATTTT	CASSIQGGNQPQHF
.	TRBV25-1	TRBJ1-1	.	TGTGCCAGCAGTGAAACAGGGCAGAACGCTGAAGCTTTCTTT	CASSETGQNAEAFF
many	TRBV6-1	TRBJ1-2	.	TGTGCCAGCAGAAAAACCCGGGACACCGCTAACTATGGCTACACCTTC	CASRKTRDTANYGYTF
.	TRBV5-4	TRBJ1-1	.	TGTGCCAGCAGCGCTCCCAGGGGCATGAACACTGAAGCTTTCTTT	CASSAPRGMNTEAFF
few	TRBV5-1	TRBJ1-6	.	TGCGCCAGCTGCTGGGACGTCAATAATTCACCCCTCCACTTT	CASCWDVNNSPLHF
.	TRBV30	TRBJ1-3	.	TGTGCCTGGAGTGTTAGCTTCTCTGGAAACACCATATATTTT	CAWSVSFSGNTIYF
few	TRBV12-3/TRBV12-4	TRBJ1-2	.	TGTGCCAGCAGGGACTCCGGTTATGGCTACACCTTC	CASRDSGYGYTF
.	TRBV20-1	TRBJ2-7	TRBD2	TGCAGTGCTAGGGCCGGGACTAGCGTATACGAGCAGTACTTC	CSARAGTSVYEQYF
many	TRBV2	TRBJ2-5	TRBD2	TGTGCCAGCGGAACTAGCGGACAAGAGACCCAGTACTTC	CASGTSGQETQYF
.	TRBV5-1	TRBJ1-1	.	TGCGCCAGCAGCTTGTGGCGGGGCAGAATCTTGAACACTGAAGCTTTCTTT	CASSLWRGRILNTEAFF
.	TRBV3-1	TRBJ1-2	.	TGTGCCAGCAGCTTACAGGGCTTGACCGATGGCTACACCTTC	CASSLQGLTDGYTF
many	TRBV28	TRBJ1-4	TRBD1	TGTGCCAGCAGAGAGACAGGGGTAACTGAAAAACTGTTTTTT	CASRETGVTEKLFF
few	TRBV5-1	TRBJ1-1	.	TGCGCCAGCAGTCTGATGCGTAGAGACCACACTGAAGCTTTCTTT	CASSLMRRDHTEAFF
.	TRBV6-1	TRBJ2-4	TRBD2	TGTGCCAGCAGTAACCGTGGGACTAGCGAGCGCAAAAACATTCAGTACTTC	CASSNRGTSERKNIQYF
.	TRBV20-1	TRBJ1-5	.	TGCAGTGCTAGTGGGGGCGGGGGCAATCAGCCCCAGCATTTT	CSASGGGGNQPQHF
few	TRBV3-1	TRBJ1-5	.	TGTGCCAGCAGCCAAGGAGGGGGAATCAGGCCCCAGCATTTT	CASSQGGGIRPQHF
.	TRBV7-9	TRBJ1-1	TRBD1	TGTGCCAGCAGCTTAGGACAGGGGGAAAACACTGAAGCTTTCTTT	CASSLGQGENTEAFF
.	TRBV3-1	TRBJ1-1	.	TGTGCCAGCAGCCGGACCCCACGACGGCTAAACACTGAAGCTTTCTTT	CASSRTPRRLNTEAFF
.	TRBV6-2/TRBV6-3	TRBJ2-4	TRBD1	TGTGCCAGCAGTTACGGACAGGGTGACAAAAACATTCAGTACTTC	CASSYGQGDKNIQYF
.	TRBV28	TRBJ1-5	.	TGTGCCAGCAGTTTATTTGCCGCGGGGGTTAACGATCAGCCCCAGCATTTT	CASSLFAAGVNDQPQHF
many	TRBV12-3/TRBV12-4	TRBJ2-6	TRBD1	TGTGCCAGCAGTTTACGGACAGGGCGCTCTGGGGCCAACGTCCTGACTTTC	CASSLRTGRSGANVLTF
.	TRBV12-3/TRBV12-4	TRBJ1-4	TRBD1	TGTGCCAGCAGACAAAAAACCGGGACAGGGGCCCCAACTAATGAAAAACTGTTTTTT	CASRQKTGTGAPTNEKLFF